Listed below are T cell receptor beta chains from one sample, sequenced in a study of OX40 agonist ivuxolimab in advanced cancers. Profiled with immunoSEQ multiplex PCR; TCRdb holds only in-frame clones, not every one. This table has some 76,000 clones, over 75% appearing once. Sample: CD4+ or CD8+ T cells sorted from blood, taken in a trial of the OX40 agonist ivuxolimab. These receptors were obtained from an adult with an advanced solid tumor such as melanoma, head and neck, liver or kidney cancer. The CDR3 runs from the conserved cysteine through the conserved F or W. D genes are given only for firm matches. Some rows have no size entry. The others give once, few or many, or a class for an expanded clone.

v_gene: TRBV10-3; abundance: -; j_gene: TRBJ2-7; d_gene: TRBD2; CDR3aa: CAISTNLLATSLSGQYF; CDR3nt: TGTGCCATCAGTACCAACCTACTAGCGACAAGTTTGAGTGGGCAGTACTTC
v_gene: TRBV4-3; abundance: once; j_gene: TRBJ2-3; d_gene: TRBD2; CDR3aa: CASSQVISGTTDTQYF; CDR3nt: TGCGCCAGCAGCCAAGTGATTAGCGGGACCACAGATACGCAGTATTTT
v_gene: TRBV7-8; abundance: -; j_gene: TRBJ1-2; d_gene: TRBD1; CDR3aa: CASSLGQGPLANYGYTF; CDR3nt: TGTGCCAGCAGCCTGGGACAGGGTCCTTTAGCTAACTATGGCTACACCTTC
v_gene: TRBV5-1; abundance: -; j_gene: TRBJ2-1; d_gene: -; CDR3aa: CASSPQGGSYNEQFF; CDR3nt: TGCGCCAGCAGCCCACAGGGAGGGTCCTACAATGAGCAGTTCTTC
v_gene: TRBV11-2; abundance: -; j_gene: TRBJ1-1; d_gene: TRBD1; CDR3aa: CASSIRGPNTEAFF; CDR3nt: TGTGCCAGCAGCATCAGGGGGCCGAACACTGAAGCTTTCTTT
v_gene: TRBV5-1; abundance: -; j_gene: TRBJ2-7; d_gene: -; CDR3aa: CASSLMTGTLISYEQYF; CDR3nt: TGCGCCAGCAGCTTGATGACCGGGACACTTATCTCCTACGAGCAGTACTTC
v_gene: TRBV6-4; abundance: -; j_gene: TRBJ2-2; d_gene: -; CDR3aa: CASSVRENTGELFF; CDR3nt: TGTGCCAGCAGTGTTAGGGAGAACACCGGGGAGCTGTTTTTT
v_gene: TRBV5-4; abundance: -; j_gene: TRBJ1-1; d_gene: -; CDR3aa: CASSLAGRGGTEAFF; CDR3nt: TGTGCCAGCAGCTTGGCCGGGAGGGGCGGCACTGAAGCTTTCTTT
v_gene: TRBV6-1; abundance: -; j_gene: TRBJ1-6; d_gene: TRBD1; CDR3aa: CASSAPWTGGVCINSPLHF; CDR3nt: TGTGCCAGCAGTGCACCTTGGACAGGGGGCGTATGTATTAATTCACCCCTCCACTTT
v_gene: TRBV13; abundance: -; j_gene: TRBJ1-3; d_gene: -; CDR3aa: CASSLMDNSGNTIYF; CDR3nt: TGTGCCAGCAGCTTAATGGACAACTCTGGAAACACCATATATTTT
v_gene: TRBV4-3; abundance: -; j_gene: TRBJ1-4; d_gene: -; CDR3aa: CASSPGRVTGEKLFF; CDR3nt: TGCGCCAGCAGCCCGGGTCGGGTGACGGGCGAAAAACTGTTTTTT
v_gene: TRBV4-1; abundance: once; j_gene: TRBJ1-4; d_gene: -; CDR3aa: CASSQTEGEKLFF; CDR3nt: TGCGCCAGCAGCCAGACGGAAGGGGAAAAACTGTTTTTT
v_gene: TRBV6-4; abundance: once; j_gene: TRBJ2-1; d_gene: TRBD1; CDR3aa: CASSRGQNNEQFF; CDR3nt: TGTGCCAGCAGTAGGGGACAGAACAATGAGCAGTTCTTC